This T cell receptor beta chain was documented in a study of cytomegalovirus exposure and HLA in healthy donors. Whole-study findings and limits: Analysis was carried out at a later point, and it linked a missense DCLRE1C variant to TCR beta V- and J-gene trimming. Presence/absence analyses assumed roughly uniform sequencing depth across donors. Researchers catalogued about 150 TCR beta chains as cytomegalovirus-associated. In a later analysis, compared with equally common non-associated chains, HLA-associated beta chains were more expanded.

The CDR3 has 16 residues. Germline V CDR1 and CDR2: SGHTA, FQGNSA. Regarding this clone: Its antigen remains unknown. At one end, the junction sequence differs from germline, possibly due to a read error.

The PCR had 60 Vbeta and 13 Jbeta primers. Using immunoSEQ multiplex PCR, the repertoire was profiled, and TCRdb retains in-frame clones only, with some absent. The sample contains around 200,000 clones, about 74% of which appear only once. The source of this sequence is a man aged 35-49 years in good health and CMV-seronegative. This sequence joins TRBV7-2 and TRBJ2-4; weak D call: TRBD2 (6 bases). Sequencing was carried out using PBMCs. CDR3 nucleotides: TGTGCCAGCAGCCTAGCGTGGGACTCGGCCAAAAACATTCAGTACTTC. It translates to CASSLAWDSAKNIQYF.